The T cell receptor (beta chain) under discussion was sequenced for a study of spatial heterogeneity in lung cancer. Study information: Across the raw uncorrected reads, a unique TCR and UMI combination was observed, on average, more than ten times.

Germline V CDR1 and CDR2: MDHEN, SYDVKM. V dropped 8 bases and J dropped 1; count of bases not matched to a gene: 2. The CDR3 runs 13 residues. Whole-study results and caveats: Ubiquitous, expanded tumor-derived TCRs were more frequently observed in blood at resection than at follow-up.

From the 5' RACE reads, TCRdb called clonotypes with MiXCR, one entry per CDR3 protein. The sample carries 50,000 to 65,000 distinct CDR3 sequences, around 8.4% recorded once. Concerning this clonotype: Its specificity is unknown.

The sample's time point: sample taken at primary tumor resection. Without sorting, whole RNA was sequenced from tumor, nontumor lung or frozen PBMC. The donor population consisted of just over 70 patients with untreated, early-stage non-small cell lung cancer. Source: PBMCs, taken at surgery. The sequence derives from a female donor with early-stage non-small cell lung cancer. The V and J genes are TRBV28 and TRBJ2-3; TRBD2 aligns across 8 bases. The CDR3 DNA reads TGTGCCAGCCAAGCGGGAGGCACAGATACGCAGTATTTT. Its protein product is CASQAGGTDTQYF.